This is a list of T cell receptor beta chains from one sample in a study of blood T cell repertoires in COVID-19. Clones were read by immunoSEQ multiplex PCR, and TCRdb kept only the in-frame ones, dropping some. There are around 240,000 clones in the sample; 80% to 90% occur only once, and 1.5% to 2% lies in the top ten. Material for sequencing was PBMCs or T cells enriched from blood (not recorded which). The source is a woman in her forties or fifties who had recovered from COVID-19. Both conserved end residues are part of each CDR3. D genes are given only for firm matches. Size is omitted from some rows. Given values are once, few, many or a class for expanded clones.

D,size,J,V,CDR3,DNA
NA,NA,TRBJ1-6,TRBV28,CASKQGSYNSPLHF,TGTGCCAGCAAGCAGGGCAGTTATAATTCACCCCTCCACTTT
TRBD2,NA,TRBJ2-7,TRBV27,CASSSGTSGSYEQYF,TGTGCCAGCAGTTCCGGGACTAGCGGATCCTACGAGCAGTACTTC
TRBD2,few,TRBJ2-2,TRBV11-2,CASSPPRAGGTGELFF,TGTGCCAGCAGCCCCCCAAGAGCGGGAGGTACCGGGGAGCTGTTTTTT
NA,NA,TRBJ1-4,TRBV18,CASSPMGLTEKLFF,TGTGCCAGCTCACCGATGGGGCTAACTGAAAAACTGTTTTTT
TRBD2,NA,TRBJ2-5,TRBV7-9,CASSWTSQFGETQYF,TGTGCCAGCAGTTGGACTAGTCAGTTTGGCGAGACCCAGTACTTC
NA,NA,TRBJ2-3,TRBV5-5,CASSFSPADTQYF,TGTGCCAGCAGCTTTTCCCCAGCAGATACGCAGTATTTT
TRBD1,NA,TRBJ1-1,TRBV6-6,CASTTGQVSEAFF,TGTGCCAGCACCACAGGACAGGTTTCTGAAGCTTTCTTT
NA,NA,TRBJ2-1,TRBV5-1,CASSLQGAYNEQFF,TGCGCCAGCAGCTTACAGGGCGCCTACAATGAGCAGTTCTTC
TRBD1,once,TRBJ2-4,TRBV7-9,CASSFTRDRGLHIQYF,TGTGCCAGCAGCTTTACTCGGGACAGGGGATTACACATTCAGTACTTC
TRBD2,NA,TRBJ2-4,TRBV5-4,CASSRRLAGESKNIQYF,TGTGCCAGCAGCCGGCGACTAGCGGGAGAGTCCAAAAACATTCAGTACTTC
TRBD1,NA,TRBJ2-5,TRBV9,CASSVRGLQETQYF,TGTGCCAGCAGCGTTAGGGGGCTCCAAGAGACCCAGTACTTC
NA,few,TRBJ2-3,TRBV28,CASSGIGVGDSYLGGDTQYF,TGTGCCAGCAGTGGGATAGGGGTGGGGGACTCCTACCTCGGCGGAGATACGCAGTATTTT
TRBD1,few,TRBJ2-7,TRBV7-9,CASSLGDRGEQYF,TGTGCCAGCAGCTTAGGGGACAGGGGCGAGCAGTACTTC
NA,NA,TRBJ1-3,TRBV19,CAIQSGGSGNTIYF,TGTGCCATCCAGTCCGGGGGCTCTGGAAACACCATATATTTT
NA,NA,TRBJ1-1,TRBV5-1,CASSQEPSRFEAFF,TGCGCCAGCAGCCAGGAACCCTCCAGGTTTGAAGCTTTCTTT
NA,NA,TRBJ2-1,TRBV7-9,CASSLRTQKDKFF,TGTGCCAGCAGCCTCCGGACCCAGAAGGACAAGTTCTTC
TRBD1,NA,TRBJ1-3,TRBV19,CASSGTGVAGNTIYF,TGTGCCAGTAGCGGGACAGGAGTAGCTGGAAACACCATATATTTT
NA,NA,TRBJ2-3,TRBV3-1/TRBV3-2,CASSPPGVPDTQYF,TGTGCCAGCAGCCCTCCAGGGGTTCCAGATACGCAGTATTTT
TRBD2,NA,TRBJ2-3,TRBV3-1/TRBV3-2,CASSPIAGGSTQYF,TGTGCCAGCAGCCCTATAGCGGGAGGAAGTACGCAGTATTTT
NA,NA,TRBJ2-7,TRBV27,CASSNPGGFHYEQYF,TGTGCCAGCAGTAATCCCGGGGGATTTCACTACGAGCAGTACTTC
NA,NA,TRBJ2-7,TRBV18,CASSPRTATYEQYF,TGTGCCAGCTCACCACGTACAGCTACCTACGAGCAGTACTTC
TRBD2,NA,TRBJ2-3,TRBV5-1,CASSPRTSGTTDTQYF,TGCGCCAGCAGCCCCCGGACTAGCGGGACCACAGATACGCAGTATTTT
TRBD2,NA,TRBJ2-2,TRBV9,CASSPPVTGGRINGELFF,TGTGCCAGCAGCCCCCCGGTCACGGGCGGGAGAATCAACGGGGAGCTGTTTTTT
TRBD1,NA,TRBJ2-2,TRBV12-5,CASGAGTGTVGELFF,TGTGCTAGTGGTGCCGGGACAGGGACAGTCGGGGAGCTGTTTTTT
NA,NA,TRBJ1-2,TRBV3-1/TRBV3-2,CASSRTDGIYGYTF,TGTGCCAGCAGTCGCACCGACGGGATCTATGGCTACACCTTC
TRBD2,NA,TRBJ2-1,TRBV10-3,CAISYSGRDYNEQFF,TGTGCCATCAGTTATAGCGGGAGGGACTACAATGAGCAGTTCTTC